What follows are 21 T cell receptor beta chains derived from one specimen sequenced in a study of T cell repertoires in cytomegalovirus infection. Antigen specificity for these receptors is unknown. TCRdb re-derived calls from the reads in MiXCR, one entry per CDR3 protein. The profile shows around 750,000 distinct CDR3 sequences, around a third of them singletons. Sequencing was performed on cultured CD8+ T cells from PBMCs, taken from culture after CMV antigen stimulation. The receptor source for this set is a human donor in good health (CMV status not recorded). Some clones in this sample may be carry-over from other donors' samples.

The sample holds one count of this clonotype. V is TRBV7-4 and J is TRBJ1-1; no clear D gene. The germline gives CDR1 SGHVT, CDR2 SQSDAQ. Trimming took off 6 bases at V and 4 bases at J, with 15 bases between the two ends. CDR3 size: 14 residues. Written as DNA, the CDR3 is TGTGCCAGCAGTATCACTACAGTGGGCACTGAAGCTTTCTTT. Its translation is CASSITTVGTEAFF.

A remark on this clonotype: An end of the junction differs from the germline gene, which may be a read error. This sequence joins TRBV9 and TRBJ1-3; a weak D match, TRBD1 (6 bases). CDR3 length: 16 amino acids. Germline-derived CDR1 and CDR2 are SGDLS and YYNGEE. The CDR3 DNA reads TGTGTCAGCAACAACCCAACAGGGTTCTCTGGAAACACCATATATTTT. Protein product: CVSNNPTGFSGNTIYF. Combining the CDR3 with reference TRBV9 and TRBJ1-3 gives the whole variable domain DSGVTQTPKHLITATGQRVTLRCSPRSGDLSVYWYQQSLDQGLQFLIQYYNGEERAKGNILERFSAQQFPDLHSELNLSSLELGDSALYFCVSNNPTGFSGNTIYFGEGSWLTVV.

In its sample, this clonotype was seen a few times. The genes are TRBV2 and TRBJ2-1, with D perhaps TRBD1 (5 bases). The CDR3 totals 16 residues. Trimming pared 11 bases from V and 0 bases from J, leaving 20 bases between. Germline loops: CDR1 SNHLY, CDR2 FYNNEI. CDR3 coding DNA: TGTGCCCAGCAGTCAGGGCCCATGAGCTCCTACAATGAGCAGTTCTTC. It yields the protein CAQQSGPMSSYNEQFF.

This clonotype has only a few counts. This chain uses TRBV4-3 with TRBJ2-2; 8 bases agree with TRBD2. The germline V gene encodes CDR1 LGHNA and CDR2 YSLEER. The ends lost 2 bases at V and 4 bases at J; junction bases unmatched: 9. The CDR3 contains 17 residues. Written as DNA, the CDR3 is TGCGCCAGCAGCCAACTAACTAGCGGAGGGAGCACCGGGGAGCTGTTTTTT. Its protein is CASSQLTSGGSTGELFF.

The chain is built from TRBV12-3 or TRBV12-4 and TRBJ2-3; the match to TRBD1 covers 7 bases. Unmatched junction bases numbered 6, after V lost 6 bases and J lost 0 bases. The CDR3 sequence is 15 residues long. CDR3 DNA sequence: TGTGCCAGCAGGCGAACAGGGGCTAGCACAGATACGCAGTATTTT. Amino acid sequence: CASRRTGASTDTQYF.

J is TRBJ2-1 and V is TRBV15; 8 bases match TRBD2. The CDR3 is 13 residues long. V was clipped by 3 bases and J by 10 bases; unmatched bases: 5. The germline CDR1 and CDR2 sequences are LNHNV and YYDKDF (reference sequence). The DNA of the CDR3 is TGTGCCACCAGCAGCGGGGGGGCGGAAGAGCAGTTCTTC. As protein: CATSSGGAEEQFF.

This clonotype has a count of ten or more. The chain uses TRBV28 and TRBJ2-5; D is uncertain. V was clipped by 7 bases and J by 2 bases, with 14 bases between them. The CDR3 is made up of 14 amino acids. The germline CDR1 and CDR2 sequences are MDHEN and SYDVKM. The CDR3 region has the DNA TGTGCCAGCACCGGTTGGCTGAAGCAAGAGACCCAGTACTTC. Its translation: CASTGWLKQETQYF.

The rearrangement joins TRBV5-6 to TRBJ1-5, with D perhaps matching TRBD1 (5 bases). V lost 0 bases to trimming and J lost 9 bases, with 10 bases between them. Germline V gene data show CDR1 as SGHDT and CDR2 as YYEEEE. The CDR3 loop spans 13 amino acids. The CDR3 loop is CASSLAGGVPQHF. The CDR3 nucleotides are TGTGCCAGCAGCTTGGCCGGGGGAGTGCCCCAGCATTTT.

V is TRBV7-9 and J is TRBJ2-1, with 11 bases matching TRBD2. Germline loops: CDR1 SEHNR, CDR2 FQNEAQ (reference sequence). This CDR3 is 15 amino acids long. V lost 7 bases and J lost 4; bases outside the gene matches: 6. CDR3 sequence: CASMIAGGKYNEQFF. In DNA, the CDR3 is TGTGCCAGCATGATAGCGGGGGGGAAATACAATGAGCAGTTCTTC.

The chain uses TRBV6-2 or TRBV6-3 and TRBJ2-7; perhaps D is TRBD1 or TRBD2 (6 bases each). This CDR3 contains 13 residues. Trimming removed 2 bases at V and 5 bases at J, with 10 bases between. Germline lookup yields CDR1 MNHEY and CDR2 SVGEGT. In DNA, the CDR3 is TGTGCCAGCAGTTACCGGAGGGGGAACGAGCAGTACGTC. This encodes CASSYRRGNEQYV.

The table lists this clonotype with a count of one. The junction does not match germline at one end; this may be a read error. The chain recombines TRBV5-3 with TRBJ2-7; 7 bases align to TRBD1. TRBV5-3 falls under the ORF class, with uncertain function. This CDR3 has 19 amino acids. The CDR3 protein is CASSLGSASTGVSAYEQYF. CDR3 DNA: TGTGCCAGCAGCTTGGGATCCGCTTCAACAGGGGTCAGCGCCTACGAGCAGTACTTC.

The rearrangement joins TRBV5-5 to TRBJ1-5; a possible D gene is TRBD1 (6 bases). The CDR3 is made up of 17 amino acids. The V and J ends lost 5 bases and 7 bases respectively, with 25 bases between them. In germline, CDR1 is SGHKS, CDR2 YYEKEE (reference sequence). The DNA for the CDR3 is TGTGCCAGCAGTCTTGGGAGCGGGACACCGGCCGGACAGCCCCAGCATTTT. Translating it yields CASSLGSGTPAGQPQHF.

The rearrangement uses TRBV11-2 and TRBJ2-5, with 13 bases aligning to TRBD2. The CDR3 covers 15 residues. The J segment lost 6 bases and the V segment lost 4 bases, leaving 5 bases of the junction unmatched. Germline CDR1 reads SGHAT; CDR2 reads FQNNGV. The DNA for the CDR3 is TGTGCCAGCAGCTACTCGGGACTAGCGGGGAAGACCCAGTACTTC. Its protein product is CASSYSGLAGKTQYF.

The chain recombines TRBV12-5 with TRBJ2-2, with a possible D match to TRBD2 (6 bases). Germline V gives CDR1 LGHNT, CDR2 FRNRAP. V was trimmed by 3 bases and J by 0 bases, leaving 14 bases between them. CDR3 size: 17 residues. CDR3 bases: TGTGCTAGTGGTTTCTTTATTGGCGGGACGAACACCGGGGAGCTGTTTTTT. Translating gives CASGFFIGGTNTGELFF.

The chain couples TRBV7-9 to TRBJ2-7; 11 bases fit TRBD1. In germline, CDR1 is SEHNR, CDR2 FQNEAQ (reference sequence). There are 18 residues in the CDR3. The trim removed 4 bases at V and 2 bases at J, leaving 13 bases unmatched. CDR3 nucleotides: TGTGCCAGCAGCTCCCAGGACAGGGGGCGCGGGGCACCCTACGAGCAGTACTTC. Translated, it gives CASSSQDRGRGAPYEQYF. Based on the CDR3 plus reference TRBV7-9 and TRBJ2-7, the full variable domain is DTGVSQNPRHKITKRGQNVTFRCDPISEHNRLYWYRQTLGQGPEFLTYFQNEAQLEKSRLLSDRFSAERPKGSFSTLEIQRTEQGDSAMYLCASSSQDRGRGAPYEQYFGPGTRLTVT.

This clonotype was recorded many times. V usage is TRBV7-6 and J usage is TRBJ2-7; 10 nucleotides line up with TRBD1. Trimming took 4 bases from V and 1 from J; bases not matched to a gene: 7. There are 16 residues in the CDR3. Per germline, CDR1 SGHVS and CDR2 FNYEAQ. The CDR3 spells CASSSLPGQGSYEQYF. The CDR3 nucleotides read TGTGCCAGCAGCTCACTCCCGGGACAGGGGTCCTACGAGCAGTACTTC.

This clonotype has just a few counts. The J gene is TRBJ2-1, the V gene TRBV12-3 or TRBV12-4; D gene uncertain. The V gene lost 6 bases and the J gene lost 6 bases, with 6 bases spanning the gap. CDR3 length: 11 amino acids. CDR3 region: CASRRVNEQFF. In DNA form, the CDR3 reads TGTGCCAGCAGAAGGGTCAATGAGCAGTTCTTC.

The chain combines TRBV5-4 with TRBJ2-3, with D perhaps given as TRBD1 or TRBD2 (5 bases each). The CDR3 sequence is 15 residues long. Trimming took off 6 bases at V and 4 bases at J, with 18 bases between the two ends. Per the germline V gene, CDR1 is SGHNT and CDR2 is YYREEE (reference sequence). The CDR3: CASTQWGIPPDTQYF. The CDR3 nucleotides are TGTGCCAGCACCCAATGGGGGATCCCCCCAGATACGCAGTATTTT. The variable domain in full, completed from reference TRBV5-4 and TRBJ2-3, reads ETGVTQSPTHLIKTRGQQVTLRCSSQSGHNTVSWYQQALGQGPQFIFQYYREEENGRGNFPPRFSGLQFPNYSSELNVNALELDDSALYLCASTQWGIPPDTQYFGPGTRLTVL.

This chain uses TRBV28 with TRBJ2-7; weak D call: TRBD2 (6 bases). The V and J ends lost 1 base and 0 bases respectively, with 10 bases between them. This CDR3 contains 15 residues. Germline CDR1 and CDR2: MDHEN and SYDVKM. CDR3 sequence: CASSLSQTSSYEQYV. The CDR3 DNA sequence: TGTGCCAGCAGTTTATCGCAGACTAGCTCCTACGAGCAGTACGTC.

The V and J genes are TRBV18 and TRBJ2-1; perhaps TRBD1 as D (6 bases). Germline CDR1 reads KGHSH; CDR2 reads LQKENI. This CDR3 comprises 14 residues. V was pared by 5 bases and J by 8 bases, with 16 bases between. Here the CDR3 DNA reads TGTGCCAGCTCATGGGCAGGGGTTGGCGATGAGCAGTTCTTC. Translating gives CASSWAGVGDEQFF.

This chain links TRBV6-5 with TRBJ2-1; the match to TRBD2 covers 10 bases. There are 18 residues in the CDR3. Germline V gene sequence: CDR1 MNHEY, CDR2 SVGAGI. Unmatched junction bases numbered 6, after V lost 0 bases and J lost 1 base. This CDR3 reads CASSYSDSGGASYNEQFF. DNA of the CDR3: TGTGCCAGCAGTTACTCGGACAGCGGGGGGGCGTCCTACAATGAGCAGTTCTTC.